This T cell receptor (beta chain) was sequenced for a study of vaccination and CD4 T cells after COVID-19. Across the whole study: Participants were administered two doses of either the BNT162b2 or the mRNA-1273 vaccine. Investigators stimulated cells with overlapping spike peptides drawn from SARS-CoV-2, HCoV-NL63, HCoV-OC43 and HCoV-229E.

Treatment defined: roughly 10-day PBMC culture with coronavirus spike peptide pools or control peptides (ViraFEST assay). According to the study, CD4+ T cells from the unexposed donor were gathered ahead of the COVID-19 pandemic (2011-2018). Cultured CD4+ T cells had their DNA profiled by the Oncomine TCR Beta short-read assay. Extraction of genomic DNA was performed on cultured CD4+ T cells. TCRdb ran MiXCR on the PCR reads and lists one entry per CDR3 protein. The repertoire consists of over 9,500 distinct CDR3 sequences, with less than 35% occurring once and the leading ten covering 6.5% to 9%. The ends lost 4 bases at V and 5 bases at J; junction bases unmatched: 3. Germline CDR1 is GTSNPN and CDR2 is SVGIG (reference sequence). This CDR3 comprises 14 residues. On this clonotype itself: Its antigen is as yet unknown.

The specimen sequenced was CD4+ T cells from blood, cultured in vitro. The sequence was collected from a human donor in good health. V gene TRBV30 combines with J gene TRBJ2-5; 14 bases fit TRBD2. CDR3 protein: CAWTGLAGGETQYF. CDR3 in DNA: TGTGCCTGGACCGGACTAGCGGGAGGTGAGACCCAGTACTTC.